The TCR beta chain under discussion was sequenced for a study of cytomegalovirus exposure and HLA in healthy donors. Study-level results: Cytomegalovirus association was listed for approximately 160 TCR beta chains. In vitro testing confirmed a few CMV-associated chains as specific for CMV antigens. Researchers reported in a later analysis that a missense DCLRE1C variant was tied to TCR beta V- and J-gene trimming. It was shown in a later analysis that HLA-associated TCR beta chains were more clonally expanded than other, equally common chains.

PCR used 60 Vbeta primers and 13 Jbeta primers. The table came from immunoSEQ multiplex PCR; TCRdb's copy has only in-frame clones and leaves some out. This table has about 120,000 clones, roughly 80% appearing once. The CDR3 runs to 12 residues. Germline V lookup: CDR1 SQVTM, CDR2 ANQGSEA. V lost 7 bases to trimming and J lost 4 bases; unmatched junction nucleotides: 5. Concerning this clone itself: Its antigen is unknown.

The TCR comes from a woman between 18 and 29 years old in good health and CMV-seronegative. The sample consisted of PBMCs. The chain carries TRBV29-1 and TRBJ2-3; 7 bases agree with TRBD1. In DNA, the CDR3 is TGCAGCGAGACCGGACAGGCAGATACGCAGTATTTT. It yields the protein CSETGQADTQYF.